These 5 T cell receptor beta chains share one sample of origin, sequenced in a study of cytotoxic CD8 clonotypes in ibrutinib-treated CLL. Using immunoSEQ multiplex PCR, the repertoire was profiled, and TCRdb retains in-frame clones only, with some absent. The sample has around 70,000 clones; 68% are singletons. Source: PBMCs, taken after 12 months of ibrutinib treatment. The receptor source for this set is a human donor with chronic lymphocytic leukemia.

This clone was recorded once. V is TRBV6-1 and J is TRBJ1-4; perhaps TRBD1 as D (5 bases). The CDR3 sequence is 14 residues long. Germline V CDR1 and CDR2: MNHNS, SASEGT. The V gene lost 8 bases and the J gene lost 5 bases, with 15 bases spanning the gap. The CDR3 bases are TGTGCCAGCGGGAGGGCGGGGGAAAATGAAAAACTGTTTTTT. Amino acids: CASGRAGENEKLFF.

The genes are TRBV2 and TRBJ1-1; D is unresolved. The germline V and J ends were trimmed by 5 bases and 3 bases, with 10 bases remaining between them. The CDR3 extends over 13 amino acids. In germline, CDR1 is SNHLY, CDR2 FYNNEI. The CDR3 is CASSQRWDTEAFF. Written as DNA, the CDR3 is TGTGCCAGCAGTCAAAGGTGGGACACTGAAGCTTTCTTT.

The V and J genes are TRBV2 and TRBJ1-2; D gene unclear. The CDR3 runs 14 residues. The ends were cut back, 1 base at V and 4 bases at J, with 10 bases in the middle. CDR1 is SNHLY and CDR2 is FYNNEI in the germline V gene. As DNA, the CDR3 is TGTGCCAGCAGTGAAGTCGGCGGCTTCTATGGCTACACCTTC. Protein product: CASSEVGGFYGYTF.

The rearrangement links TRBV29-1 to TRBJ1-1; D gene unclear. The CDR3 totals 13 residues. Germline V CDR1 and CDR2: SQVTM, ANQGSEA. Trimming left V 4 bases short and J 7 bases short, with 16 bases between. The CDR3 region is CSVVIPVFFEAFF. The CDR3 DNA is TGCAGCGTTGTTATTCCAGTTTTCTTTGAAGCTTTCTTT.

The rearrangement links TRBV5-4 to TRBJ2-4; D assignment may be TRBD1 or TRBD2 (5 bases each). The V and J ends lost 3 bases and 2 bases respectively, with 12 bases between them. The CDR3 sequence is 15 residues long. CDR1 and CDR2 from the germline V gene are SGHNT and YYREEE (reference sequence). In DNA, the CDR3 is TGTGCCAGCAGCTCTACCGGGACCACCAAAAACATTCAGTACTTC. It specifies CASSSTGTTKNIQYF.